This is a list of T cell receptor beta chains from one sample in a study of Graves' ophthalmopathy and Graves' hyperthyroidism. One entry per CDR3 protein results from TCRdb running MiXCR on the multiplex PCR reads. The data show around 520,000 distinct CDR3 sequences, less than 40% seen once. The sample consisted of peripheral blood or thyroid tissue (not recorded which). Every receptor here comes from an adult man with Graves' hyperthyroidism. Both conserved end residues are part of each CDR3. A D gene is named only where the DNA matches it firmly. Not every row has a clone size; where given, it reads once, few, many or a size class.

V: TRBV20-1; size: few; J: TRBJ1-1; D: TRBD1; DNA: TGCAGTGCTAGAGATCCCAGGGGGTCTACTGAAGCTTTCTTT; CDR3: CSARDPRGSTEAFF
V: TRBV19; size: many; J: TRBJ1-2; D: TRBD1; DNA: TGTGCCAGTATCGCATCGACAGGGAACTATGGCTACACCTTC; CDR3: CASIASTGNYGYTF
V: TRBV5-1; size: NA; J: TRBJ1-2; D: NA; DNA: TGCGACAGCAGCCCGGACGGTAACTATGGCTACACCTTC; CDR3: CDSSPDGNYGYTF
V: TRBV6-1; size: many; J: TRBJ1-5; D: NA; DNA: TGTGCCAGCAGTGAATTTCAGGGTTTGTTCGGCGGACAGCCCCAGCATTTT; CDR3: CASSEFQGLFGGQPQHF
V: TRBV10-3; size: NA; J: TRBJ1-5; D: TRBD1; DNA: TGTGCCATCAGTGAGGATGGGGCAGGGGGAGAAGAGACCCAGCATTTT; CDR3: CAISEDGAGGEETQHF
V: TRBV5-4; size: many; J: TRBJ1-3; D: NA; DNA: TGTGCCAGCAGCTTGAATGACGGCTCTGGAAACACCATATATTTT; CDR3: CASSLNDGSGNTIYF
V: TRBV11-2; size: NA; J: TRBJ2-2; D: TRBD2; DNA: TGTGTCAGCAGCCTGGGTGCCGGGGGGACGGAACAGGCCGGGGAGCTGTTTTTT; CDR3: CVSSLGAGGTEQAGELFF
V: TRBV25-1; size: NA; J: TRBJ2-5; D: NA; DNA: TGTGCCAGCAGTGAATGGACACGGGCAGGGGACGAGAGGGCCCAGTACTTC; CDR3: CASSEWTRAGDERAQYF
V: TRBV7-2; size: NA; J: TRBJ2-7; D: NA; DNA: TGTGCCAGCAGCCTCCAATTAACCTACGGGCAGTACTTC; CDR3: CASSLQLTYGQYF
V: TRBV2; size: few; J: TRBJ1-4; D: TRBD1; DNA: TGTGCCAGCAGTCCCTGGACAGGGGGAGGCGAAAAACTGTTTTTT; CDR3: CASSPWTGGGEKLFF
V: TRBV12-3/TRBV12-4; size: many; J: TRBJ2-7; D: NA; DNA: TGTGCCAGCAGTTTAACCCAGGCGGGCTACGAGCAGTACTTC; CDR3: CASSLTQAGYEQYF
V: TRBV20-1; size: many; J: TRBJ1-1; D: TRBD1; DNA: TGCAGTGCTAGACGACAGGGTAACACTGAAGCTTTCTTT; CDR3: CSARRQGNTEAFF
V: TRBV12-3/TRBV12-4; size: NA; J: TRBJ1-1; D: NA; DNA: TGTGCCAGCAGGGTGGGCCTTGGAGCTTTCTTT; CDR3: CASRVGLGAFF
V: TRBV7-9; size: many; J: TRBJ1-2; D: TRBD1; DNA: TGTGCCAGCAGTCTCGGGACAGGTGGCTACACCTTC; CDR3: CASSLGTGGYTF
V: TRBV9; size: NA; J: TRBJ1-1; D: NA; DNA: TGTGCCAGCAGCGGAGACACGGGTTGGGCTTTCTTT; CDR3: CASSGDTGWAFF
V: TRBV10-1; size: few; J: TRBJ2-7; D: TRBD1; DNA: TGCGCCAGCAGTGAGAACAGGGGGCCCTTCTACGAGCAGTACTTC; CDR3: CASSENRGPFYEQYF
V: TRBV27; size: many; J: TRBJ1-6; D: NA; DNA: TGTGCCAGCAGTTTACTCCCAGGCCAGAGGTCACCCCTCCACTTT; CDR3: CASSLLPGQRSPLHF
V: TRBV7-2; size: many; J: TRBJ2-7; D: NA; DNA: TGTGCCAGCAGGCCTTTAGACCACTACGAGCAGTACTTC; CDR3: CASRPLDHYEQYF
V: TRBV6-1; size: many; J: TRBJ1-2; D: NA; DNA: TGTGCCAGCTACAGGGATAACTATGGCTACACCTTC; CDR3: CASYRDNYGYTF
V: TRBV7-6; size: NA; J: TRBJ2-7; D: TRBD1; DNA: TGTGCCAGCAGCAAGGGACAGACGTCCTACGAGCAGTACTTC; CDR3: CASSKGQTSYEQYF
V: TRBV6-6; size: many; J: TRBJ1-5; D: NA; DNA: TGTGCCAGCAGGCCTGGACAGCCTCGCAATCAGCCCCAGCATTTT; CDR3: CASRPGQPRNQPQHF
V: TRBV12-3/TRBV12-4; size: NA; J: TRBJ2-7; D: TRBD2; DNA: TGTGCCAGCAGCGACTCCGGGACTAGCGGGAGCTACGAGCAGTACTTC; CDR3: CASSDSGTSGSYEQYF
V: TRBV7-9; size: many; J: TRBJ1-2; D: TRBD1; DNA: TGTGCCAGCAGCTGGACAGGGTCTCTCTATGGCTACACCTTC; CDR3: CASSWTGSLYGYTF
V: TRBV29-1; size: NA; J: TRBJ1-2; D: NA; DNA: TGCAGCGTTGAAACGGGGGCTGTCTATGGCTACACCTTC; CDR3: CSVETGAVYGYTF
V: TRBV2; size: NA; J: TRBJ2-7; D: TRBD2; DNA: TGTGCCAGCAGTGAAGGGGGCGGGGGTTACGAGCAGTACTTC; CDR3: CASSEGGGGYEQYF
V: TRBV7-6; size: many; J: TRBJ2-7; D: TRBD2; DNA: TGTGCCAGCAGCTTAGATGTGGGGGGGGGAGCCTACGAGCAGTACTTC; CDR3: CASSLDVGGGAYEQYF
V: TRBV4-1; size: NA; J: TRBJ2-2; D: NA; DNA: TGCGCCAGCAGCCAAGACGAGGTGAGGGCCGGGGAGCTGTTTTTT; CDR3: CASSQDEVRAGELFF
V: TRBV7-8; size: many; J: TRBJ1-6; D: NA; DNA: TGTGCCAGCAGCTTAGCGGGGGGAGGTTCACCCCTCCACTTT; CDR3: CASSLAGGGSPLHF
V: TRBV29-1; size: NA; J: TRBJ1-5; D: NA; DNA: TGCAGCGTCCGAACCGGGGGCTCCTACGAGCATTTT; CDR3: CSVRTGGSYEHF
V: TRBV7-9; size: NA; J: TRBJ2-5; D: TRBD2; DNA: TGTGCCAGCAGCAGCCGGGAGGGCAGGCAGACCCAGTACTTC; CDR3: CASSSREGRQTQYF
V: TRBV4-3; size: NA; J: TRBJ2-3; D: NA; DNA: TGCGCCAGCAGCCAAGACACGTACACAGATACGCAGTATTTT; CDR3: CASSQDTYTDTQYF
V: TRBV9; size: few; J: TRBJ2-2; D: NA; DNA: TGTGCCAGCAGTTTAAAGGAGAACACCGGGGAGCTGTTTTTT; CDR3: CASSLKENTGELFF
V: TRBV7-9; size: many; J: TRBJ1-2; D: TRBD1; DNA: TGTGCCAGCAGCCCCCGGGACAGGGAGGGCGACTATGGCTACACCTTC; CDR3: CASSPRDREGDYGYTF
V: TRBV5-1; size: many; J: TRBJ1-2; D: NA; DNA: TGCGCCAGCAGCCCCCTGGGGACGGAGAACTATGGCTACACCTTC; CDR3: CASSPLGTENYGYTF
V: TRBV30; size: few; J: TRBJ2-7; D: NA; DNA: TGTGCCTGGGAAAGACAGGGAGGGACCTACGAGCAGTACTTC; CDR3: CAWERQGGTYEQYF
V: TRBV5-4; size: many; J: TRBJ1-2; D: TRBD1; DNA: TGTGCCAGCAGCCCGCCACCAACAGGGGGCGGCTATGGCTACACCTTC; CDR3: CASSPPPTGGGYGYTF
V: TRBV5-8; size: many; J: TRBJ1-2; D: NA; DNA: TGTGCCAGCAGCTTGGCAGCACAGAGACGGGACTATGGCTACACCTTC; CDR3: CASSLAAQRRDYGYTF
V: TRBV24-1; size: NA; J: TRBJ1-3; D: TRBD1; DNA: TGTGCCACCAGTGACAACAGGGGGGACGGAAACACCATATATTTT; CDR3: CATSDNRGDGNTIYF
V: TRBV29-1; size: NA; J: TRBJ2-2; D: TRBD1; DNA: TGCAGCGTCGACAGGGGTCGGACCGGGGAGCTGTTTTTT; CDR3: CSVDRGRTGELFF
V: TRBV5-1; size: NA; J: TRBJ2-1; D: NA; DNA: TGCGCCAGCAGCTTACATGACAGGACCGGCTCCTACAATGAGCAGTTCTTC; CDR3: CASSLHDRTGSYNEQFF
V: TRBV7-2; size: NA; J: TRBJ2-3; D: NA; DNA: TGTGCCAGCAGACCACCGGACCCTAGCACAGATACGCAGTATTTT; CDR3: CASRPPDPSTDTQYF
V: TRBV9; size: many; J: TRBJ1-6; D: NA; DNA: TGTGCCAGCAGTCGGGACGAATATAATTCACCCCTCCACTTT; CDR3: CASSRDEYNSPLHF